This T cell receptor beta chain derives from a study of neurological immune-mediated disorders. About 1 million sorted CD4+ or CD8+ T cells made each library. The authors produced cDNA by 5'RACE using 10-nucleotide random UMIs. TCRdb recomputed calls from the 5' RACE reads with MiXCR, one row per CDR3 protein. The sample has under 40,000 distinct CDR3 sequences, approximately 7% seen once. General study points: None of the CDR3 amino acid sequences in expanded clones turned up in more than one subject, which points to private repertoires in all groups. TCR clonal expansion peaked in HTLV-1-associated myelopathy patients and was lowest in multiple sclerosis patients.

This clonotype was counted many times. The antigen is undetermined. The source of this sequence is a man aged 45-65 years in good health. The sequenced sample was CD4+ T cells from blood.

The CDR3 sequence: CAISEWASNTGELFF. In nucleotides, the CDR3 is TGTGCCATCAGTGAATGGGCTTCGAACACCGGGGAGCTGTTTTTT. The chain joins TRBV10-3 to TRBJ2-2; D is ambiguous. Germline V CDR1 and CDR2: ENHRY, SYGVKD. The CDR3 is 15 residues long. Trimming took off 3 bases at V and 0 bases at J, with 8 bases between the two ends.